This TCR beta chain came from a study of STAT5B mutations in CD4+ large granular lymphocyte leukemia. Sequencing used immunoSEQ multiplex PCR; TCRdb keeps in-frame clones, though not all of them. The sample holds about 30,000 clones, more than 60% seen once. CDR3 length: 13 amino acids. Trimming pared 1 base from V and 1 base from J, leaving 4 bases between. CDR1 is SGHVS and CDR2 is FQNEAQ in the germline V gene. The rearrangement links TRBV7-8 to TRBJ1-1; D gene unclear. Source material: CD4+ T cells from blood buffy coats. The receptor was isolated from a human donor in good health. CDR3 protein: CASSLVRNTEAFF. CDR3 in DNA: TGTGCCAGCAGCTTAGTCAGGAACACTGAAGCTTTCTTT.